Listed below are T cell receptor beta chains from one sample, sequenced in a study of blood T cell repertoires in COVID-19. Assay used: immunoSEQ multiplex PCR; TCRdb lists only in-frame clones, some missing. The sample yields roughly 140,000 clones, approximately 91% seen once. The sample taken for sequencing was peripheral blood. The receptors were sampled from a man aged 45-65 years with active or convalescent COVID-19. Each CDR3 is given without its conserved first and last residue.

v_call,cdr3_length,j_call,cdr3_aa
TRBV7-9,15,TRBJ2-1,ASSPKLASSSYNEQF
TRBV4-1,12,TRBJ2-5,ASSQAKQGSGQY
TRBV19,15,TRBJ2-2,ASSMHKGLAGPGELF
TRBV5-5,14,TRBJ1-1,ASSLGEGLGNTEAF
TRBV6-5,12,TRBJ2-3,ASSYTGGGDTQY
TRBV6-1,12,TRBJ1-5,ASSDGGVNQPQH
TRBV7-3,15,TRBJ2-1,ASSPDRGRGRGDEQF
TRBV19,12,TRBJ1-5,ASRRTDSNQPQH
TRBV6-1,13,TRBJ2-4,ASSDSGLAKNIQY
TRBV10-3,11,TRBJ1-5,AISDREDQPQH
TRBV10-1,13,TRBJ2-3,ASSEKTGRADTQY
TRBV7-2,14,TRBJ2-5,ASSANSGTGGETQY
TRBV5-1,12,TRBJ2-7,ASSLTGVGYEQY
TRBV3-1/TRBV3-2,14,TRBJ2-1,ASSQVVNSGSYEQF
TRBV7-9,13,TRBJ2-3,ASSQLAGTSDTQY
TRBV7-9,12,TRBJ2-7,ASSPGQGAAEQY
TRBV5-4,13,TRBJ2-2,ASSLRDSLTGELF
TRBV9,15,TRBJ1-4,ASSRDRGLWTNEKLF
TRBV7-2,12,TRBJ2-7,ASSPTSALVGQY
TRBV27,13,TRBJ2-7,ASSDLPGQVYEQY
TRBV6-5,12,TRBJ2-7,ASSYAREGYEQY
TRBV28,13,TRBJ1-4,ASSPGGGISEKLF
TRBV5-1,13,TRBJ1-1,ASSLAGSLNTEAF
TRBV19,12,TRBJ1-1,ASSIGLLNTEAF
TRBV28,9,TRBJ2-5,ASSIGETQY
TRBV18,14,TRBJ2-7,ASSQGTGKFTYEQY
TRBV7-2,12,TRBJ2-7,ASSFRATGSEQY
TRBV19,14,TRBJ2-5,ASSIDGGRRSETQY
TRBV3-1/TRBV3-2,12,TRBJ1-1,ASSHGRGRTEAF
TRBV6-5,14,TRBJ2-2,ASSYYGVANTGELF
TRBV28,11,TRBJ2-4,ATAEGVRNIQY
TRBV25-1,8,TRBJ1-3,ASILNTIY
TRBV20-1,15,TRBJ2-6,SASPVRGAPGANVLT
TRBV6-5,12,TRBJ1-2,ASSYTGTAYGYT
TRBV5-8,16,TRBJ1-2,ASSSGSFRGRAGNSYT
TRBV19,11,TRBJ1-2,ASTDRAHYGYT
TRBV6-5,12,TRBJ2-7,ATGWDRPPYEQY
TRBV29-1,13,TRBJ1-2,SVRGRGGDNYGYT
TRBV7-9,13,TRBJ2-5,ASSSGQGVQETQY
TRBV28,12,TRBJ1-1,ASSTRGLNTEAF
TRBV18,13,TRBJ2-2,ASSLSGRNTGELF
TRBV29-1,12,TRBJ1-3,SVGGGSAGNTIY
TRBV15,16,TRBJ2-2,ATSRVIGLAGVTGELF
TRBV18,14,TRBJ1-2,ASSPSPGTGVYGYT
TRBV7-9,12,TRBJ2-7,ASSLAQYSYEQY
TRBV6-2/TRBV6-3,12,TRBJ2-7,ATNPGGSLYEQY
TRBV19,13,TRBJ2-3,ASSISRYSTDTQY
TRBV3-1/TRBV3-2,12,TRBJ2-3,ASSQRLGTDTQY
TRBV6-5,13,TRBJ2-3,ASSYSGGSTDTQY
TRBV5-4,12,TRBJ1-3,ASSLDRVWNTIY